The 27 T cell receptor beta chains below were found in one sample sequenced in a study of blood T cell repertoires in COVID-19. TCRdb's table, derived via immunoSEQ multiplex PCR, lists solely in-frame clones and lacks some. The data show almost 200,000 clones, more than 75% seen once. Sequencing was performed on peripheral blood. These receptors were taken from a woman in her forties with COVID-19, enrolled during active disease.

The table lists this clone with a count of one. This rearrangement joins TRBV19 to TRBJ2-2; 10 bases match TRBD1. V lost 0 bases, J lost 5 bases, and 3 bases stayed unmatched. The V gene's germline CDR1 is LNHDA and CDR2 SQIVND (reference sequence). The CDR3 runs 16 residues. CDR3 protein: CASSIDRTGGTGELFF. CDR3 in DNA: TGTGCCAGTAGTATAGATCGGACAGGGGGAACCGGGGAGCTGTTTTTT.

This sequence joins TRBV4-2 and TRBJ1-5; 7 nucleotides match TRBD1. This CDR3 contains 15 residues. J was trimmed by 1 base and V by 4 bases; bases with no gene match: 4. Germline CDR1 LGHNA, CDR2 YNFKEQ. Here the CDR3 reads CASSPDRVSNQPQHF. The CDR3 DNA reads TGTGCCAGCAGCCCTGACAGGGTAAGCAATCAGCCCCAGCATTTT.

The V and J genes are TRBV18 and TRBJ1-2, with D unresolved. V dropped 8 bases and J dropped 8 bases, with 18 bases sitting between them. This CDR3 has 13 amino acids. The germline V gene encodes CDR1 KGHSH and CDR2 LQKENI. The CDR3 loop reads CASRPSVTEGYTF. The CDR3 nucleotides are TGTGCCAGCCGTCCATCTGTGACGGAGGGCTACACCTTC.

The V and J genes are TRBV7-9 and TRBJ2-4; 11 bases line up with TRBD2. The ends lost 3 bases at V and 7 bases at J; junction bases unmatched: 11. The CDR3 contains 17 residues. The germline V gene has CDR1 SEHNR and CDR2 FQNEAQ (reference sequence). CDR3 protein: CASSFSGLAGGRNIQYF. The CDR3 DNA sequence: TGTGCCAGCAGCTTTTCCGGGCTAGCGGGGGGCCGGAACATTCAGTACTTC.

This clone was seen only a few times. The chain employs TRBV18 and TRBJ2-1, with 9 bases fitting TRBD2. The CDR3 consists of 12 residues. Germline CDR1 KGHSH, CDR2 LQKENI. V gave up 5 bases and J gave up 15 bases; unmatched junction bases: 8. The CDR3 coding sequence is TGTGCCAGCTCAGCGGACGGGACTAGCAGGTTCTTC. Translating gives CASSADGTSRFF.

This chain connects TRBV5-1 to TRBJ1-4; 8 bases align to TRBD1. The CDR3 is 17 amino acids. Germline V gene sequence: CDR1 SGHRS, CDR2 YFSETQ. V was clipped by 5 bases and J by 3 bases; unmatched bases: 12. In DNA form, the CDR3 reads TGCGCCAGCAGGGAGAGGCCACAGGGGGGTTCTAATGAAAAACTGTTTTTT. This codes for CASRERPQGGSNEKLFF.

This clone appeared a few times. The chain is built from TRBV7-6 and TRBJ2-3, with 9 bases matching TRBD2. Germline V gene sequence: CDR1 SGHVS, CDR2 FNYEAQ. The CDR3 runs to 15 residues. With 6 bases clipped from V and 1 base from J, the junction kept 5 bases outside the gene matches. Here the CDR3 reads CASSNPSGGTDTQYF. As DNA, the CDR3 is TGTGCCAGCAGTAATCCTAGCGGGGGCACAGATACGCAGTATTTT.

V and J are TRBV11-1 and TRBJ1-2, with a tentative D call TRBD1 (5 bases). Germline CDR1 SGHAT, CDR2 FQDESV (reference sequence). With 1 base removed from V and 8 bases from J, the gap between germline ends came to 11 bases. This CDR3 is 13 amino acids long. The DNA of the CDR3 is TGTGCCAGCAGCTTAGAAGGGGTCTACGGCTACACCTTC. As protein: CASSLEGVYGYTF.

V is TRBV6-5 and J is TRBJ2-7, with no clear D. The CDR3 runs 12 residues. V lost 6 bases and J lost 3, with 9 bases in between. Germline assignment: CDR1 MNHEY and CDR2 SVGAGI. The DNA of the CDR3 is TGTGCCAGCAGGGCGGAGCTCTACGAGCAGTACTTC. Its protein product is CASRAELYEQYF.

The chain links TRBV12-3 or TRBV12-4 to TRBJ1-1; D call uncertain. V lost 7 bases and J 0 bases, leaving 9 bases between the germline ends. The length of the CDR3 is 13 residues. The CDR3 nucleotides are TGTGCCAGCAACCAGAACCTGAACACTGAAGCTTTCTTT. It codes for CASNQNLNTEAFF.

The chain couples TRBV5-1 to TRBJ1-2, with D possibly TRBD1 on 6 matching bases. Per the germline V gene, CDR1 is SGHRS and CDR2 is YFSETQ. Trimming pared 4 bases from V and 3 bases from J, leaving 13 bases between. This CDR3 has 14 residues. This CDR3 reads CASSPTTGYYGYTF. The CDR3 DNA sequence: TGCGCCAGCAGCCCTACAACAGGGTACTATGGCTACACCTTC.

The CDR3 spells CASSPQIGGEQYF. The CDR3 nucleotides are TGTGCCAGCAGCCCTCAAATCGGGGGCGAGCAGTACTTC. This chain connects TRBV5-5 to TRBJ2-7, with D possibly TRBD2 on 6 matching bases. V lost 4 bases and J lost 6, with 14 bases in between. The CDR3 spans 13 residues. The germline gives CDR1 SGHKS, CDR2 YYEKEE (reference sequence).

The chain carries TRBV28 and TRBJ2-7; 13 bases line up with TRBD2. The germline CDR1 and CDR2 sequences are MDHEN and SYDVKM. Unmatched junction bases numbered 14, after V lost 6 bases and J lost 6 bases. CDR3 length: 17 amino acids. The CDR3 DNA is TGTGCCAGCAGACTACGTACTTGGACTAGCGGGGGCCGCGAGCAGTACTTC. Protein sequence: CASRLRTWTSGGREQYF.

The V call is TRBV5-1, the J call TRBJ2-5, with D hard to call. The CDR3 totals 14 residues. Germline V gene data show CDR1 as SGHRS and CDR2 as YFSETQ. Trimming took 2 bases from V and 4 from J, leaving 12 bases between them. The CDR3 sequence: CASSFEGTGETQYF. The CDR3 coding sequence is TGCGCCAGCAGCTTTGAAGGAACGGGAGAGACCCAGTACTTC.

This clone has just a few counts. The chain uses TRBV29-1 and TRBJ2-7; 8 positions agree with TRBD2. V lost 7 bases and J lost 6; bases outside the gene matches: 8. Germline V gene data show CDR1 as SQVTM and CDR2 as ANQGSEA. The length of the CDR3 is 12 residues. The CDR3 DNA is TGCAGCGCCGGGAGGGGGACCAGCGAGCAGTACTTC. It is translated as CSAGRGTSEQYF.

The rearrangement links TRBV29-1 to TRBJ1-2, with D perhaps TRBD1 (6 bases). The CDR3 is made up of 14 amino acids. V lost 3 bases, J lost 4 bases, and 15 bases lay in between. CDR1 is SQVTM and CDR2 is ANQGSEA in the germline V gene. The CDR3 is CSVERQAILYGYTF. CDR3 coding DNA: TGCAGCGTTGAGCGACAGGCTATCCTCTATGGCTACACCTTC.

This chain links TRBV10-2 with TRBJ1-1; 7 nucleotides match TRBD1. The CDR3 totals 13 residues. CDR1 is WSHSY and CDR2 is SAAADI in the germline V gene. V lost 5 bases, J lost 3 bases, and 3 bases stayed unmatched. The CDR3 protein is CASSRQGDTEAFF. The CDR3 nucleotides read TGCGCCAGCAGTAGGCAGGGGGACACTGAAGCTTTCTTT.

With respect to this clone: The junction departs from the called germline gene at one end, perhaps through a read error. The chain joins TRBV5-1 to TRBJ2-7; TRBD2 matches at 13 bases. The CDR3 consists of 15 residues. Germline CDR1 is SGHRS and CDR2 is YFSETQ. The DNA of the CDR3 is TGCGCCAGCAGCTTGGGGGACCCGAAACTAGCGGGAGGGCGCTTC. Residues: CASSLGDPKLAGGRF.

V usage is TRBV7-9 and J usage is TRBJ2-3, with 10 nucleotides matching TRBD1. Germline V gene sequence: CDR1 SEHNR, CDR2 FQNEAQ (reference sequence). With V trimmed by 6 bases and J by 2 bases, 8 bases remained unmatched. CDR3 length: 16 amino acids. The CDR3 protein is CASRIGQGVVTDTQYF. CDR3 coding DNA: TGTGCCAGCAGGATTGGACAGGGGGTAGTCACAGATACGCAGTATTTT.

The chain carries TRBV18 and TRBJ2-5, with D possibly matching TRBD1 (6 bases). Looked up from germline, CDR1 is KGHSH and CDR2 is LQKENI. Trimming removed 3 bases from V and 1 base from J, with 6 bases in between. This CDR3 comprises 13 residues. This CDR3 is CASSPTGQETQYF. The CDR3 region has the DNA TGTGCCAGCTCACCGACAGGCCAAGAGACCCAGTACTTC.

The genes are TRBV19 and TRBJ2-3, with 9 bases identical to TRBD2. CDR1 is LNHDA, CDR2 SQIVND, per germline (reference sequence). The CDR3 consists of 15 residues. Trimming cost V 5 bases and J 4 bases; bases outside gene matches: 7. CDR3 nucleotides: TGTGCCAGTAGTCCTATAGCGGGAGAGGCAGATACGCAGTATTTT. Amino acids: CASSPIAGEADTQYF.

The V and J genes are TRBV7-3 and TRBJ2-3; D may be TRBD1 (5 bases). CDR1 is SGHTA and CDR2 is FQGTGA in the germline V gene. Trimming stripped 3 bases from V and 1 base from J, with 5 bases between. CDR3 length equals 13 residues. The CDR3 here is CASSLTGTDTQYF. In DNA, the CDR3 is TGTGCCAGCAGCTTGACAGGCACAGATACGCAGTATTTT.

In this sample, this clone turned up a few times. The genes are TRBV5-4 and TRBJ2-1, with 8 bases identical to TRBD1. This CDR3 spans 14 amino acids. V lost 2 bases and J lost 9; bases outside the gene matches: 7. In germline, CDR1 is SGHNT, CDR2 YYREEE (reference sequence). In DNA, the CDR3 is TGTGCCAGCAGCTTACGGGACAGGTCCCTTGAGCAGTTCTTC. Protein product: CASSLRDRSLEQFF.

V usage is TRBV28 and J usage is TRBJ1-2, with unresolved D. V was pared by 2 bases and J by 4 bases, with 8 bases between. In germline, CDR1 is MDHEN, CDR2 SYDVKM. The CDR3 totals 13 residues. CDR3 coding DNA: TGTGCCAGCAGTTTACCGACTTCCTATGGCTACACCTTC. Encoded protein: CASSLPTSYGYTF.

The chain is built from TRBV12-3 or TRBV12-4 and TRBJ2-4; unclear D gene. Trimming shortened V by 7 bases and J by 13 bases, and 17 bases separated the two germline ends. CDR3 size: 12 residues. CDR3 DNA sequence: TGTGCCAGCAATCTCGGAGAGACGCCCCAGTACTTC. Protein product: CASNLGETPQYF.

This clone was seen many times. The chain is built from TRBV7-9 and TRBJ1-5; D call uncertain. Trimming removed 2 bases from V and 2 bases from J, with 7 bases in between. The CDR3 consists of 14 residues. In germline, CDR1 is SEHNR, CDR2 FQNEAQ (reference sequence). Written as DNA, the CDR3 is TGTGCCAGCAGCTTACTGTCTGGCAATCAGCCCCAGCATTTT. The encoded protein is CASSLLSGNQPQHF.

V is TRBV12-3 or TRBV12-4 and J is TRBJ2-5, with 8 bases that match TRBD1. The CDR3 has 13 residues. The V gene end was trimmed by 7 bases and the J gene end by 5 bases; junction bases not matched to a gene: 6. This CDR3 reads CASTQGGDETQYF. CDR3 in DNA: TGTGCCAGCACACAGGGGGGTGATGAGACCCAGTACTTC.